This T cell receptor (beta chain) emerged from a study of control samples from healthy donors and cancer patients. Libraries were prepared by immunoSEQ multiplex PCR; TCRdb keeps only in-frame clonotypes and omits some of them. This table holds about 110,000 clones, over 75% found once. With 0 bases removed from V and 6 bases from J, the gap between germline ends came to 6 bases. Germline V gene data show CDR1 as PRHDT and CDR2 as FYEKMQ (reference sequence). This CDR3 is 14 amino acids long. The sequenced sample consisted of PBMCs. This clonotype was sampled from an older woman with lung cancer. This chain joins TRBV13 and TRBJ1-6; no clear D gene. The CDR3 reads CASSLGIGNSPLHF. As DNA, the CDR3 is TGTGCCAGCAGCTTAGGCATCGGTAATTCACCCCTCCACTTT.